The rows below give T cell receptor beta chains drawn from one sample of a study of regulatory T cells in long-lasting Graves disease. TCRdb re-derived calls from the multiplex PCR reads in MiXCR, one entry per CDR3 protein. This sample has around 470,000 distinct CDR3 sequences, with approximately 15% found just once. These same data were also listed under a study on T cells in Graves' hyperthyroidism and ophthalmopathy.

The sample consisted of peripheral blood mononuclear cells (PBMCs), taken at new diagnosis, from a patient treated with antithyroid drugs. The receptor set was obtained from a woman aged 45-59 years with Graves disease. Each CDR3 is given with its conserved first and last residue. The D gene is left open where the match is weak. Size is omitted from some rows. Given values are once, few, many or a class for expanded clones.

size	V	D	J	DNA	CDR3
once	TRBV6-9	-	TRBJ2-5	TGTGCCAGCAGTTACGGTTTCGGGGTTGGGGAGACCCAGTACTTC	CASSYGFGVGETQYF
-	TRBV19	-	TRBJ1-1	TGTGCCAGCGGACAGTTGAACACTGAAGCTTTCTTT	CASGQLNTEAFF
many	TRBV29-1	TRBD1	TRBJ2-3	TGCAGCGTTGCCGGACAGGGGGCAACAGATACGCAGTATTTT	CSVAGQGATDTQYF
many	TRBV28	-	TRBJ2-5	TGTGCCAGCAGTTACCTCAGGGACGCAGAGACCCAGTACTTC	CASSYLRDAETQYF
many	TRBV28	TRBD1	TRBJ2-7	TGTGCCAGCAGTTTCCCGACAGGGGCCCCCTACGAGCAGTACTTC	CASSFPTGAPYEQYF
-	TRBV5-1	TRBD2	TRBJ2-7	TGCGCCAGCAGCCCATTGGGGACTAGCGGGCTCTCCTACAATGAGCAGTACTTC	CASSPLGTSGLSYNEQYF
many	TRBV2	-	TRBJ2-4	TGTGCCAGCAGTGTGGTAGGAGCCAAAAACATTCAGTACTTC	CASSVVGAKNIQYF
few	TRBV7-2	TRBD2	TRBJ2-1	TGTGCCAGCAGCTTACTAGCGGAGTCCTACAATGAGCAGTTCTTC	CASSLLAESYNEQFF
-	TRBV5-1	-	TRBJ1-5	TGCGCCAGCAGCTTGCAGGACAGACCTAGCAATCAGCCCCAGCATTTT	CASSLQDRPSNQPQHF
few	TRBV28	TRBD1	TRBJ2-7	TGTGCCAGCAGTTTATTAGTTGTCGGGACAGGGGGCGACGAGCAGTACTTC	CASSLLVVGTGGDEQYF
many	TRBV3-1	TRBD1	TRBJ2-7	TGTGCCAGCAGCCAAGGACAGGGCCTCTCCTACGAGCAGTACTTC	CASSQGQGLSYEQYF
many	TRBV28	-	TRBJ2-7	TGTGCCAGCAGTCTAAGTGGCGGAGTGTCACTTTTTAAGCAGTACTTC	CASSLSGGVSLFKQYF
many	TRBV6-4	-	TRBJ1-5	TGTGCCAGCAGTGACTCGACGGCGCAGGGGCGGTATCAGCCCCAGCATTTT	CASSDSTAQGRYQPQHF
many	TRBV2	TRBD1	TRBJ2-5	TGTGCCAGCAGCAAACAGGGGCGGCGGGAGACCCAGTACTTC	CASSKQGRRETQYF
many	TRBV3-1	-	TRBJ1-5	TGTGCCAGCAGCCAAGATGCCGGGAATCAGCCCCAGCATTTT	CASSQDAGNQPQHF
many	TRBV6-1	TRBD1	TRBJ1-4	TGTGCCAGCAGCCTACCCAACAGGGGAACTAATGAAAAACTGTTTTTT	CASSLPNRGTNEKLFF
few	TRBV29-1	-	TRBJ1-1	TGCAGCGTTGAAGGTGGGAACACTGAAGCTTTCTTT	CSVEGGNTEAFF
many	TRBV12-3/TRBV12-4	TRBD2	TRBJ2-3	TGTGCCAGCAGTTTAGAAGCGGGAGTTGTAGATACGCAGTATTTT	CASSLEAGVVDTQYF
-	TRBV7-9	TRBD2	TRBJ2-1	TGTGCCAGCAGCTCCCTAGGGCGGGAGGTCACAATGAGGCAGTTCTTC	CASSSLGREVTMRQFF
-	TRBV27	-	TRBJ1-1	TGTGCCAGCAGTCCTCAGGGAGGGGGGAGCACTGAAGCTTTCTTT	CASSPQGGGSTEAFF
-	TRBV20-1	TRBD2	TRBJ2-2	TGCAGTGCTAGATACGGGAGCGGGGACACCGGGGAGCTGTTTTTT	CSARYGSGDTGELFF
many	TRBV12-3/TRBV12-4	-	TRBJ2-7	TGTGCCACCTCAAAGAGCTCCTACGAGCAGTACTTC	CATSKSSYEQYF
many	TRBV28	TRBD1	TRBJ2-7	TGTGCCAGCAGCTCCAGGGGGCGGAACGAGCAGTACTTC	CASSSRGRNEQYF
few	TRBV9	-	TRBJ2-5	TGTGCCAGCAGCGTATCGCCCAGTCAAGAGACCCAGTACTTC	CASSVSPSQETQYF
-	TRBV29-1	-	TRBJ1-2	TGCAGCGTTGAAGAATCGGTCGGGTACACCTTC	CSVEESVGYTF
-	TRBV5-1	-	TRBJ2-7	TGCGCCAGCAGCTTGACCGTTACAGGCGGCTACGAGCAGTACTTC	CASSLTVTGGYEQYF
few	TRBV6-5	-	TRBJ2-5	TGTGCCAGCAGTTACTCGAGTATCCAGGGGCCGAGGATGGAGACCCAGTACTTC	CASSYSSIQGPRMETQYF
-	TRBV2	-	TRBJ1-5	TGTGCCAGCAGTTCGACCACGGAGAATCAGCCCCAGCATTTT	CASSSTTENQPQHF
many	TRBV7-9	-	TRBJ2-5	TGTGCCAGCAGCTTAGGGGGATCAGTTAACAGAGGCCAAGAGACCCAGTACTTC	CASSLGGSVNRGQETQYF
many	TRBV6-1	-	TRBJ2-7	TGTGCCAGCAGGCACCGGGACTTACGCTACGAGCAGTACTTC	CASRHRDLRYEQYF
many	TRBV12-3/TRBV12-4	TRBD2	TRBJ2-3	TGTGCCAGCAGTTTGGGACTAGCGGGAGGTTTCACAGATACGCAGTATTTT	CASSLGLAGGFTDTQYF
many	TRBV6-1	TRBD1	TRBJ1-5	TGTGCCAGCAGTCGATCACCGGGACAGGGGGATCAGCCCCAGCATTTT	CASSRSPGQGDQPQHF
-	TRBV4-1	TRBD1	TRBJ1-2	TGCGCCAGCAAGTTCCAGGGGGAAGATGGCTACACCTTC	CASKFQGEDGYTF
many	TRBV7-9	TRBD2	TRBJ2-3	TGTGCCAGCAGCTTCGGGCCTAGCGGGGCCGGGGCAGATACGCAGTATTTT	CASSFGPSGAGADTQYF
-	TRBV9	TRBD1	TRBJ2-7	TGTGCCAGCAGCGCCAAGAAGTCAGGGGGCTTCCACGAGCAGTACTTC	CASSAKKSGGFHEQYF
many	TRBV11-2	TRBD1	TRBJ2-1	TGTGCCAGCAGCTTAGGAGGGGGCCTGGACAATGAGCAGTTCTTC	CASSLGGGLDNEQFF
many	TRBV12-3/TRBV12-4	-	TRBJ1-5	TGTGCCAGCAGTTTAGCTGGGTATCAGCCCCAGCATTTT	CASSLAGYQPQHF
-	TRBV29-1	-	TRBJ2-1	TGCAGCGTTCGGTGGCGGGCCTACAATGAGCAGTTCTTC	CSVRWRAYNEQFF
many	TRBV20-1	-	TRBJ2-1	TGCAGTGCTAGTATATATGAGCAGTTCTTC	CSASIYEQFF
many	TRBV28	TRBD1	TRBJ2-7	TGTGCCAGCAGTCAACGGGACAGGGGTGACGAGCAGTACTTC	CASSQRDRGDEQYF
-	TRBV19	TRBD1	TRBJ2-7	TGTGCCAGTAGTGTGGGGACAGGCCTTTTCTACGAGCAGTACTTC	CASSVGTGLFYEQYF
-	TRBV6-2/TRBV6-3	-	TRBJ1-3	TGTGCCAGCAGTTCCTCGGGGTTTGGAAACACCATATATTTT	CASSSSGFGNTIYF
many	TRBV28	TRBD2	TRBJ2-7	TGTGCCAGCAGTTCCACCGCCGAGGGACTAGCGGGGGGCCAGCAGTACTTC	CASSSTAEGLAGGQQYF
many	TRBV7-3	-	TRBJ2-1	TGTGCCAGCAGCTTAGGGTCCGCTCATAGGAATGAGCAGTTCTTC	CASSLGSAHRNEQFF
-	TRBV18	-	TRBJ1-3	TGTGCCAGCTCACCACCGACGCGAGGAAACACCATATATTTT	CASSPPTRGNTIYF
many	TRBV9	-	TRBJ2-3	TGTGCCAGCAGCGTAGATATAGGCGCTGATACGCAGTATTTT	CASSVDIGADTQYF
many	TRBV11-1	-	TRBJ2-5	TGTGCCAGCAGCGCCACAGATAGGGCGGTGGAGACCCAGTACTTC	CASSATDRAVETQYF
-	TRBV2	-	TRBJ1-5	TGTGCCAGCAGTGAAGGGCATCAGCCCCAGCATTTT	CASSEGHQPQHF
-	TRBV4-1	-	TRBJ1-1	TGCGCCAGCAGCCAAGATGGCAGGGAGGACTTTGAAGCTTTCTTT	CASSQDGREDFEAFF
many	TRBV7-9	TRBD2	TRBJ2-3	TGTGCCAGCAGTATAGGACTAGCGGGTAGCACAGATACGCAGTATTTT	CASSIGLAGSTDTQYF
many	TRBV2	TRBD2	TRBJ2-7	TGTGCCAGCACCGGACTAGCAGACTACGAGCAGTACTTC	CASTGLADYEQYF
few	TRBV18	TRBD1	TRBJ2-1	TGTGCCAGCTCACCAAGGACAGGGGACTACAATGAGCAGTTCTTC	CASSPRTGDYNEQFF
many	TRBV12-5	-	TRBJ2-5	TGTGCTAGTGTTCTAGCGGAGGGGGGAGGAGAGACCCAGTACTTC	CASVLAEGGGETQYF
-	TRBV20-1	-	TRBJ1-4	TGCAGTGCTAGGTCAGAGCAGAATGAAAAACTGTTTTTT	CSARSEQNEKLFF
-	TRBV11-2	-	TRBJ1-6	TGTGCCAGCAGCCCCGAATATTGGGGAGGGGCTTCACCCCTCCACTTT	CASSPEYWGGASPLHF
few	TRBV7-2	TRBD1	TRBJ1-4	TGTGCCAGCAGCTTTGGGCGGACAGGGGCACGTACAACTAATGAAAAACTGTTTTTT	CASSFGRTGARTTNEKLFF
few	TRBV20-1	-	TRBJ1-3	TGCAGTGCTAGGGAAATCCGGGAGTTCTCTGGAAACACCATATATTTT	CSAREIREFSGNTIYF
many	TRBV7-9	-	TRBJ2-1	TGTGCCAGCAGCCCTGGGGGGCGCAATGAGCAGTTCTTC	CASSPGGRNEQFF
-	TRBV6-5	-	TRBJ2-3	TGTGCCAGCAGTTACTCCCCGACTGCAGATACGCAGTATTTT	CASSYSPTADTQYF